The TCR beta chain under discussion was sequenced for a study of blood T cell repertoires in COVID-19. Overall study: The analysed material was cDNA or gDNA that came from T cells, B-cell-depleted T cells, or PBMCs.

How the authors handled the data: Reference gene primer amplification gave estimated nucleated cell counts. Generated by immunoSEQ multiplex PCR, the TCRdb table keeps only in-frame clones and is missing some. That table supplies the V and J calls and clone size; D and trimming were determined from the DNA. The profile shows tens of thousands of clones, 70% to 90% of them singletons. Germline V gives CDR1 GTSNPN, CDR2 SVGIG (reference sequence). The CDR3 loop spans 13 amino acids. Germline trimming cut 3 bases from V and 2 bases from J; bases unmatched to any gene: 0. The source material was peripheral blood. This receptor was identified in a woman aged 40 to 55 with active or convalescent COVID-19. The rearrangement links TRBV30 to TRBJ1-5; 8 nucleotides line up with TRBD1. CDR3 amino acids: CAWRTGGNQPQHF. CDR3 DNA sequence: TGTGCCTGGAGGACAGGGGGCAATCAGCCCCAGCATTTT.